The clone carrying this TCR beta chain was counted between two and nine times. Using immunoSEQ multiplex PCR, the repertoire was profiled, and TCRdb retains in-frame clones only, with some absent. In the table there are about 180,000 clones, around 85% of which are singletons. These data come from a study of blood T cell repertoires in COVID-19. The sequenced sample was peripheral blood. This receptor was obtained from a woman of 80 years or more with acute or convalescent COVID-19.

The CDR3 region is CASSLYTGELFF. Written as DNA, the CDR3 is TGTGCCAGCAGCCTTTACACCGGGGAGCTGTTTTTT. V usage is TRBV9 and J usage is TRBJ2-2; D is unresolved. This CDR3 comprises 12 residues. Looked up from germline, CDR1 is SGDLS and CDR2 is YYNGEE. V lost 4 bases and J 3 bases, leaving 4 bases between the germline ends.